This entry is about one T cell receptor (beta chain). The data originate from a study of cytomegalovirus exposure and HLA in healthy donors. It was with 60 Vbeta and 13 Jbeta primers that the PCR ran. TCRdb's table, derived via immunoSEQ multiplex PCR, lists solely in-frame clones and lacks some. The repertoire holds 160,000 or so clones, with 75% to 85% as singletons. The CDR3 totals 14 residues. Germline values: CDR1 SGHDT, CDR2 YYEEEE. V shed 7 bases and J 8 bases; nucleotides not matched to a gene: 9. This TCR was sampled from a man aged 50-59 years in good health and CMV-seropositive. The V gene is TRBV5-6, the J gene TRBJ1-4, with 9 positions matching TRBD1. The sample comprised PBMCs. The CDR3 region is CASFTGGGEEKLFF. For the CDR3, the DNA is TGTGCCAGCTTCACAGGGGGCGGGGAAGAAAAACTGTTTTTT.